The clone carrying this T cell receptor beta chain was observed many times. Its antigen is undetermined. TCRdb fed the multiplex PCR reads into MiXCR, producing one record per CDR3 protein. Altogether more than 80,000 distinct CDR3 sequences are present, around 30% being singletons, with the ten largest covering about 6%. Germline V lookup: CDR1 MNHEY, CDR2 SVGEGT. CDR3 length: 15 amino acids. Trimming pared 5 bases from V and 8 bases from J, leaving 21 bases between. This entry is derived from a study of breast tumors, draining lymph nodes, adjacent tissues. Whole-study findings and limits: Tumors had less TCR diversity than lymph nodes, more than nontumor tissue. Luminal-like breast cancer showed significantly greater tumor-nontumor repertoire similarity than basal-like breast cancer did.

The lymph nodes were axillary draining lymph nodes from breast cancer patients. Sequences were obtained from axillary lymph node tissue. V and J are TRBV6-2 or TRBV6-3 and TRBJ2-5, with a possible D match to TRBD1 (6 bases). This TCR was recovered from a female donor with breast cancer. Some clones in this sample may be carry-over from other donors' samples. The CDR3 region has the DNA TGTGCCAGCAGTACCTCCCGTAGGGACATCCGAACCCAGTACTTC. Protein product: CASSTSRRDIRTQYF.